These T cell receptor beta chains were read from a single sample in a study of T cell clonotyping in hematopoietic cell transplantation. Profiled with immunoSEQ multiplex PCR; TCRdb holds only in-frame clones, not every one. The table has about 36,000 clones, 88% seen once. What was sequenced was peripheral blood mononuclear cells. These receptors all stem from a middle-aged woman in good health. Some clones in this sample may be carry-over from other donors' samples. Both conserved end residues are part of each CDR3. D genes are given only for firm matches. Expanded clones get a size class; other rows say once, few or many, or leave the size out.

TRBV6-5	NA	NA	TRBJ2-7	TGTGCCAGCAGGGACGTTACGTCCTACGAGCAGTACTTC	CASRDVTSYEQYF
TRBV30	TRBD1	few	TRBJ2-7	TGTGCCTGGACAACAGGGGAAGGATCCTACGAGCAGTACTTC	CAWTTGEGSYEQYF
TRBV19	NA	NA	TRBJ2-1	TGTGCCAGTAGCTACACATTAGGGGATTGGGACAATGAGCAGTTCTTC	CASSYTLGDWDNEQFF
TRBV7-3	NA	few	TRBJ2-7	TGTGCCAGCAGCTTAAATATCCAGTCCTACGAGCAGTACTTC	CASSLNIQSYEQYF
TRBV5-4	NA	NA	TRBJ1-1	TGTGCCAGCAGCTTGGGGGGTCGGGATGAAGCTTTCTTT	CASSLGGRDEAFF
TRBV7-2	TRBD1	NA	TRBJ2-5	TGTGCCAGCAGCTTACAGGCAGGACAGGGGAAAAAGACCCAGTACTTC	CASSLQAGQGKKTQYF
TRBV30	TRBD2	NA	TRBJ2-2	TGTGCCTGGAGTGGTGGGCGGGAGTTTTACACCGGGGAGCTGTTTTTT	CAWSGGREFYTGELFF
TRBV29-1	NA	once	TRBJ2-7	TGCAGCGTTGGTAGCGAATCTCAGTACTTC	CSVGSESQYF
TRBV19	NA	NA	TRBJ2-3	TGTGCCAGTAGTATGGGGTTCACAGATACGCAGTATTTT	CASSMGFTDTQYF
TRBV20-1	NA	NA	TRBJ1-1	TGCAGTGTACACCCGAACACTGAAGCTTTCTTT	CSVHPNTEAFF
TRBV10-1	NA	once	TRBJ2-7	TGCGCCAGCAGTGAGTCGTTTGCCTACGAGCAGTACTTC	CASSESFAYEQYF
TRBV6-5	NA	NA	TRBJ1-2	TGTGCCAGCACACGGGGGATGAGGGGCTACACCTTC	CASTRGMRGYTF
TRBV6-4	TRBD2	few	TRBJ2-1	TGTGCCAGCAGCGGTCTAGCGGGAGCTGGCAATGAGCAGTTCTTC	CASSGLAGAGNEQFF